The 20 T cell receptor beta chains given below trace back to one sample, sequenced in a study of radiotherapy plus CTLA-4 blockade in lung cancer. Libraries were prepared by immunoSEQ multiplex PCR; TCRdb keeps only in-frame clonotypes and omits some of them. This sample has some 90,000 clones, with 75% to 90% found just once. The source was peripheral blood, collected from a patient treated with radiotherapy plus ipilimumab. The source is a human donor with non-small cell lung cancer who had stable disease on radiotherapy plus ipilimumab.

The sample holds a few counts of this clone. This chain links TRBV5-4 with TRBJ1-2, with no clear D. The germline V gene encodes CDR1 SGHNT and CDR2 YYREEE (reference sequence). V was pared by 0 bases and J by 6 bases, with 12 bases between. The CDR3 length is 14 residues. The CDR3 protein is CASSLGWAEDGYTF. CDR3 nucleotide sequence: TGTGCCAGCAGCTTGGGCTGGGCCGAGGATGGCTACACCTTC.

This clone was counted once. The CDR3 nucleotides are TGTGCCAGCAGCTTGGCAGGGGGCGGGCAGCATACGCAGTATTTT. Translated, it gives CASSLAGGGQHTQYF. The chain carries TRBV5-4 and TRBJ2-3, with 8 bases fitting TRBD1. Germline V lookup: CDR1 SGHNT, CDR2 YYREEE (reference sequence). With V trimmed by 0 bases and J by 7 bases, 7 bases remained unmatched. This CDR3 contains 15 residues.

The gene calls are TRBV28 and TRBJ1-1; D is ambiguous. Trimming left V 7 bases short and J 4 bases short, with 10 bases between. The CDR3 is 12 amino acids. Germline loops: CDR1 MDHEN, CDR2 SYDVKM. As DNA, the CDR3 is TGTGCCAGCAAAAGAGGGTCCACTGAAGCTTTCTTT. Encoded protein: CASKRGSTEAFF. Drawing the rest from reference TRBV28 and TRBJ1-1, the complete variable domain is DVKVTQSSRYLVKRTGEKVFLECVQDMDHENMFWYRQDPGLGLRLIYFSYDVKMKEKGDIPEGYSVSREKKERFSLILESASTNQTSMYLCASKRGSTEAFFGQGTRLTVV.

The V gene is TRBV11-3, the J gene TRBJ2-7; D may be TRBD1 (6 bases). V lost 1 base and J lost 6, with 10 bases in between. The V gene's germline CDR1 is SGHNT and CDR2 YENEEA. This CDR3 region has 13 residues. The chain's CDR3 is CASSLGGQTEQYF. The CDR3 DNA reads as TGTGCCAGCAGCTTAGGGGGACAAACCGAGCAGTACTTC.

The chain joins TRBV28 to TRBJ2-2; D is possibly TRBD1 (6 bases). Trimming took 8 bases from V and 0 from J, leaving 13 bases between them. Per germline, CDR1 MDHEN and CDR2 SYDVKM. CDR3 length: 15 residues. The CDR3 DNA reads as TGTGCCAGCGGTAAGACAGGAACGAACACCGGGGAGCTGTTTTTT. It encodes CASGKTGTNTGELFF.

This chain connects TRBV5-1 to TRBJ2-1; D gene uncertain. V dropped 0 bases and J dropped 2 bases, with 6 bases sitting between them. This CDR3 is 14 amino acids long. The germline V gene has CDR1 SGHRS and CDR2 YFSETQ. The CDR3 spells CASSLVMPYNEQFF. The CDR3 coding sequence is TGCGCCAGCAGCTTGGTCATGCCCTACAATGAGCAGTTCTTC. Combining the CDR3 with reference TRBV5-1 and TRBJ2-1 gives the whole variable domain KAGVTQTPRYLIKTRGQQVTLSCSPISGHRSVSWYQQTPGQGLQFLFEYFSETQRNKGNFPGRFSGRQFSNSRSEMNVSTLELGDSALYLCASSLVMPYNEQFFGPGTRLTVL.

This rearrangement joins TRBV5-1 to TRBJ2-3; the D gene is possibly TRBD2 (7 bases). The V end was cut by 4 bases, the J end by 2 bases, with 14 bases between. Germline assignment: CDR1 SGHRS and CDR2 YFSETQ. This CDR3 contains 15 residues. CDR3 in amino acids: CASSGGRGVTDTQYF. As DNA, the CDR3 is TGCGCCAGCAGCGGGGGCCGGGGGGTCACAGATACGCAGTATTTT.

The genes are TRBV7-3 and TRBJ2-1, with 8 positions matching TRBD1. This CDR3 is 14 amino acids long. Trimming removed 2 bases from V and 7 bases from J; junction bases left unmatched: 4. Germline V gene lookup returns CDR1 SGHTA and CDR2 FQGTGA. In DNA form, the CDR3 reads TGTGCCAGCAGCTTAGGACAGGGTACAAATGAGCAGTTCTTC. Translated, it gives CASSLGQGTNEQFF.

The chain carries TRBV7-2 and TRBJ2-7, with TRBD2 matching over 11 bases. The junction had 8 bases not matched to a gene; V was cut back by 0 bases and J by 4 bases. The CDR3 totals 17 residues. Germline V gene data show CDR1 as SGHTA and CDR2 as FQGNSA. The CDR3 is CASSLAGTSGLFYEQYF. In DNA form, the CDR3 reads TGTGCCAGCAGCTTAGCGGGGACTAGCGGATTGTTTTACGAGCAGTACTTC.

This rearrangement joins TRBV6-1 to TRBJ2-3; a weak D match, TRBD1 (7 bases). Germline CDR1 and CDR2: MNHNS and SASEGT. This CDR3 is 14 amino acids long. Trimming took off 4 bases at V and 8 bases at J, with 16 bases between the two ends. CDR3 DNA sequence: TGTGCCAGCAGTGCCATTGACAGGGAGGCTACGCAGTATTTT. Encoded protein: CASSAIDREATQYF.

This clone has a handful of counts. The rearrangement links TRBV5-1 to TRBJ2-3; no firm D call. This CDR3 spans 11 amino acids. Germline V gene sequence: CDR1 SGHRS, CDR2 YFSETQ. V lost 7 bases, J lost 1 base, and 4 bases lay in between. DNA for the CDR3: TGCGCCAGCGCTGGCACAGATACGCAGTATTTT. This encodes CASAGTDTQYF.

V gene TRBV7-8 combines with J gene TRBJ2-2, with TRBD1 matching over 7 bases. After removal of 6 bases from V and 6 bases from J, the junction contained 10 bases not matched to a gene. Per the germline V gene, CDR1 is SGHVS and CDR2 is FQNEAQ. The CDR3 totals 15 residues. CDR3 in DNA: TGTGCCAGCAGACCAAGGGGGCAAGGGGCCGGGGAGCTGTTTTTT. This encodes CASRPRGQGAGELFF.

This sequence joins TRBV7-9 and TRBJ1-4; D unresolved. The CDR3 sequence is 15 residues long. Trimming removed 3 bases at V and 0 bases at J, with 8 bases between. Germline CDR1 reads SEHNR; CDR2 reads FQNEAQ (reference sequence). The CDR3 protein is CASSLDPATNEKLFF. The CDR3 DNA is TGTGCCAGCAGCTTGGACCCTGCAACTAATGAAAAACTGTTTTTT.

The chain recombines TRBV6-5 with TRBJ1-1; 7 bases match TRBD1. In germline, CDR1 is MNHEY, CDR2 SVGAGI. CDR3 length: 16 residues. V was pared by 3 bases and J by 4 bases, with 11 bases of the junction left unmatched. The CDR3 DNA is TGTGCCAGCAGTTATAATGTAGGGGGCATTGCCACTGAAGCTTTCTTT. Protein product: CASSYNVGGIATEAFF.

CDR3 in amino acids: CASSSRSGGANEQFF. CDR3 coding DNA: TGTGCCAGCAGCTCGCGTAGCGGGGGAGCCAATGAGCAGTTCTTC. The chain couples TRBV5-5 to TRBJ2-1; 9 bases agree with TRBD2. CDR3 size: 15 residues. The trim removed 3 bases at V and 6 bases at J, leaving 7 bases unmatched. Germline-derived CDR1 and CDR2 are SGHKS and YYEKEE (reference sequence).

The rearrangement joins TRBV5-4 to TRBJ1-2; D is ambiguous. V dropped 4 bases and J dropped 4 bases, with 14 bases sitting between them. Germline assignment: CDR1 SGHNT and CDR2 YYREEE (reference sequence). CDR3 size: 14 residues. CDR3: CASSPEVAPYGYTF. CDR3 DNA sequence: TGTGCCAGCAGCCCGGAGGTGGCTCCCTATGGCTACACCTTC. Filled out from reference TRBV5-4 and TRBJ1-2, the complete variable domain reads ETGVTQSPTHLIKTRGQQVTLRCSSQSGHNTVSWYQQALGQGPQFIFQYYREEENGRGNFPPRFSGLQFPNYSSELNVNALELDDSALYLCASSPEVAPYGYTFGSGTRLTVV.

The gene calls are TRBV30 and TRBJ1-5; TRBD1 matches 7 bases. CDR1 is GTSNPN, CDR2 SVGIG, per germline (reference sequence). This CDR3 contains 13 residues. J was trimmed by 6 bases and V by 2 bases; bases with no gene match: 4. CDR3 in DNA: TGTGCCTGGAGTTTGCAGGGGGGTCAGCCCCAGCATTTT. It yields the protein CAWSLQGGQPQHF.

The rearrangement uses TRBV2 and TRBJ2-4; D possibly corresponds to TRBD2 (6 bases). CDR3 length: 15 amino acids. CDR1 SNHLY and CDR2 FYNNEI come from the germline V gene. The germline V and J ends were trimmed by 4 bases and 0 bases, with 10 bases remaining between them. CDR3 sequence: CASSVGGLAKNIQYF. Here the CDR3 DNA reads TGTGCCAGCAGTGTTGGGGGACTAGCCAAAAACATTCAGTACTTC.

The chain has TRBV7-2 and TRBJ2-1, with 7 bases that match TRBD2. The CDR3 contains 16 residues. The junction had 4 bases not matched to a gene; V was cut back by 1 base and J by 1 base. Germline CDR1 is SGHTA and CDR2 is FQGNSA. The CDR3 DNA sequence: TGTGCCAGCAGCTTAGGAAGCGGGGTTTCCTACAATGAGCAGTTCTTC. Protein sequence: CASSLGSGVSYNEQFF.

The chain uses TRBV6-4 and TRBJ2-1, with 13 bases lining up with TRBD2. In germline, CDR1 is MRHNA, CDR2 SNTAGT. V was clipped by 3 bases and J by 7 bases; unmatched bases: 6. CDR3 length equals 16 residues. The CDR3 here is CASSDPGLAGVNEQFF. Here the CDR3 DNA reads TGTGCCAGCAGTGATCCCGGACTAGCGGGAGTGAATGAGCAGTTCTTC.